The 22 T cell receptor beta chains listed next were all sequenced from one sample in a study of cytomegalovirus exposure and HLA in healthy donors (dated by TCRdb to about 2017). The library was produced with the immunoSEQ multiplex PCR assay. For the multiplex PCR, a mixture combining 60 forward primers for TCR Vbeta segments and 13 reverse primers for TCR Jbeta segments was used. TCRdb took over this immuneACCESS table, retaining in-frame rearrangements with V and J assigned. Such tables are incomplete; in checked studies, under half of the missing clones stem from an unresolved V gene, and the remainder is unexplained. Here the sample has roughly 82,000 clones; about three quarters occur a single time. Clones ranked in the top ten supply 11% of the sample. The sample was PBMCs. The receptors stem from a woman in her thirties or forties in good health and CMV-seropositive.

This chain joins TRBV28 and TRBJ1-5; 10 bases fit TRBD1. The CDR3 is 16 residues long. CDR1 MDHEN and CDR2 SYDVKM come from the germline V gene. Losses at the gene ends were 5 bases for V and 6 bases for J; bases not matched to a gene: 10. CDR3 DNA sequence: TGTGCCAGCAGTCCGGGACAGGGGATTATAGGTCAGCCCCAGCATTTT. It specifies CASSPGQGIIGQPQHF.

The sample holds one count of this clone. For the CDR3, the DNA is TGTGCCACTGCGCAGGGACAGCCCCAGCATTTT. Its protein product is CATAQGQPQHF. This chain uses TRBV6-6 with TRBJ1-5; TRBD1 is a possible D gene (5 bases). The germline V gene has CDR1 MNHNY and CDR2 SVGAGI (reference sequence). V dropped 10 bases and J dropped 7 bases, with 11 bases sitting between them. This CDR3 comprises 11 residues.

The rearrangement links TRBV19 to TRBJ2-3; D ambiguous. Germline V gene sequence: CDR1 LNHDA, CDR2 SQIVND (reference sequence). With 8 bases removed from V and 1 base from J, the gap between germline ends came to 7 bases. The CDR3 is 12 amino acids. CDR3 DNA: TGTGCCAGTGGGCCAGGCACAGATACGCAGTATTTT. It is translated as CASGPGTDTQYF.

Only a few counts were recorded for this clone. This rearrangement joins TRBV4-3 to TRBJ2-3, with TRBD1 as a possible D gene (5 bases). Germline CDR1 and CDR2: LGHNA and YSLEER. The germline V and J ends were trimmed by 1 base and 4 bases, with 15 bases remaining between them. The CDR3 runs 16 residues. Written as DNA, the CDR3 is TGCGCCAGCAGCCAAGGTAATTGGCAGGGCGCAGATACGCAGTATTTT. Its translation is CASSQGNWQGADTQYF.

The chain combines TRBV5-8 with TRBJ1-5, with D tentatively TRBD1 (6 bases). The CDR3 runs to 15 residues. With 2 bases removed from V and 6 bases from J, the gap between germline ends came to 15 bases. Germline V gene lookup returns CDR1 SGHTS and CDR2 YDEGEE. This CDR3 is CASSFLLQGSQPQHF. CDR3 DNA: TGTGCCAGCAGCTTCCTACTACAGGGTAGTCAGCCCCAGCATTTT.

The chain couples TRBV2 to TRBJ1-2, with TRBD1 matching over 9 bases. V lost 1 base, J lost 1 base, and 1 base stayed unmatched. This CDR3 spans 15 amino acids. Germline CDR1 SNHLY, CDR2 FYNNEI. The CDR3 here is CASSEEGQGNYGYTF. CDR3 nucleotide sequence: TGTGCCAGCAGTGAAGAGGGACAGGGTAACTATGGCTACACCTTC.

V gene TRBV25-1 combines with J gene TRBJ1-4; D unresolved. The germline gives CDR1 MGHDK, CDR2 SYGVNS. The CDR3 has 13 residues. Trimming pared 6 bases from V and 1 base from J, leaving 6 bases between. The DNA for the CDR3 is TGTGCCAGCAGCCCAGTAACTAATGAAAAACTGTTTTTT. As protein: CASSPVTNEKLFF.

This clone showed up just a few times. J is TRBJ2-7 and V is TRBV6-5, with 7 nucleotides matching TRBD1. Germline trimming cut 6 bases from V and 2 bases from J; bases unmatched to any gene: 10. Germline V gives CDR1 MNHEY, CDR2 SVGAGI. The CDR3 sequence is 15 residues long. The CDR3 reads CASRTTGADTYEQYF. The CDR3 DNA reads as TGTGCCAGCAGAACTACAGGGGCCGATACCTACGAGCAGTACTTC.

The V gene is TRBV7-9, the J gene TRBJ2-3; D gene unclear. This CDR3 region has 16 residues. Trimming stripped 5 bases from V and 2 bases from J, with 17 bases between. Germline V gene sequence: CDR1 SEHNR, CDR2 FQNEAQ (reference sequence). The CDR3 sequence: CASSPSHRTTTDTQYF. CDR3 sequence (DNA): TGTGCCAGCAGCCCCTCTCACCGAACAACCACAGATACGCAGTATTTT.

The J gene is TRBJ1-2, the V gene TRBV6-5; perhaps TRBD1 as D (5 bases). Germline CDR1 MNHEY, CDR2 SVGAGI. This CDR3 is 16 amino acids long. Between the trimmed V and J ends, which lost 0 bases and 2 bases, there was a span of 13 bases. The CDR3 coding sequence is TGTGCCAGCAGTTACTCAGGAGGGGACCTCAACTATGGCTACACCTTC. Residues: CASSYSGGDLNYGYTF.

This clone occurred a few times. J is TRBJ1-3 and V is TRBV30, with D tentatively TRBD1 (6 bases). Germline lookup yields CDR1 GTSNPN and CDR2 SVGIG (reference sequence). The V end was cut by 5 bases, the J end by 1 base, with 9 bases between. This CDR3 region has 13 residues. This CDR3 reads CAWGQLSGNTIYF. The CDR3 DNA reads TGTGCCTGGGGACAGTTGTCTGGAAACACCATATATTTT.

This rearrangement joins TRBV7-9 to TRBJ1-1; D perhaps matches TRBD1 (5 bases). The germline V gene has CDR1 SEHNR and CDR2 FQNEAQ (reference sequence). The CDR3 extends over 15 amino acids. Trimming cost V 5 bases and J 3 bases, with 16 bases left between them. In DNA form, the CDR3 reads TGTGCCAGCAGCCCTGGGTGGGGCGGGGACACTGAAGCTTTCTTT. Its translation: CASSPGWGGDTEAFF.

V gene TRBV5-4 combines with J gene TRBJ1-1, with D hard to call. The CDR3 is made up of 14 amino acids. CDR1 is SGHNT and CDR2 is YYREEE in the germline V gene (reference sequence). Trimming took 4 bases from V and 5 from J, leaving 15 bases between them. The CDR3 nucleotides are TGTGCCAGCAGCCCCGCGGGGAGAGGGACTGAAGCTTTCTTT. Translation: CASSPAGRGTEAFF.

The chain combines TRBV2 with TRBJ2-1, with a weak D call TRBD2 (5 bases). V was shortened by 7 bases and J by 7 bases, with 14 bases between the two germline ends. The length of the CDR3 is 13 residues. The germline CDR1 and CDR2 sequences are SNHLY and FYNNEI. In DNA form, the CDR3 reads TGTGCCAGCACCGTACTAGGTGGGAATGAGCAGTTCTTC. Its translation is CASTVLGGNEQFF.

This chain uses TRBV2 with TRBJ2-3; TRBD2 is a possible D gene (7 bases). This CDR3 region has 11 residues. Trimming left V 10 bases short and J 8 bases short, with 13 bases between. Germline assignment: CDR1 SNHLY and CDR2 FYNNEI. DNA for the CDR3: TGTGCCACCGGGGAGGGGGGTACGCAGTATTTT. It encodes CATGEGGTQYF.

The rearrangement joins TRBV19 to TRBJ1-5; D is perhaps TRBD1 (6 bases). This CDR3 is built from 15 residues. In germline, CDR1 is LNHDA, CDR2 SQIVND (reference sequence). Trimming removed 6 bases from V and 2 bases from J, with 14 bases in between. The CDR3 is CASRVTGMGNQPQHF. For the CDR3, the DNA is TGTGCCAGTAGAGTAACAGGGATGGGCAATCAGCCCCAGCATTTT.

A single count supports this clone. This chain uses TRBV5-1 with TRBJ2-1, with 7 bases matching TRBD2. V lost 0 bases and J lost 3; bases outside the gene matches: 3. Germline loops: CDR1 SGHRS, CDR2 YFSETQ. There are 15 residues in the CDR3. CDR3 sequence: CASSLVLADYNEQFF. The CDR3 DNA reads TGCGCCAGCAGCTTGGTTCTAGCGGACTACAATGAGCAGTTCTTC.

Only a few counts were recorded for this clone. Mismatch with germline at one junction end may stem from a read error. The chain combines TRBV7-9 with TRBJ1-5, with 10 nucleotides matching TRBD1. CDR3 length: 18 amino acids. Germline loops: CDR1 SEHNR, CDR2 FQNEAQ (reference sequence). CDR3 coding DNA: TGTTCCAGCAGCTCAATGGGAGGGACAGGGGCTACCAATCAGCCCCAGCATTTT. Its protein product is CSSSSMGGTGATNQPQHF.

The chain couples TRBV9 to TRBJ2-3; 8 bases are shared with TRBD1. CDR1 and CDR2 (germline): SGDLS, YYNGEE. After removal of 0 bases from V and 4 bases from J, the junction contained 7 bases not matched to a gene. The CDR3 runs 16 residues. The CDR3 nucleotides read TGTGCCAGCAGCGTAGAAGGCGGACAGGGCGCAGATACGCAGTATTTT. It yields the protein CASSVEGGQGADTQYF.

The table lists this clone with a count of one. The chain recombines TRBV14 with TRBJ1-2; D perhaps matches TRBD1 (5 bases). CDR3 length: 14 residues. The V gene's germline CDR1 is SGHDN and CDR2 FVKESK. Trimming stripped 0 bases from V and 7 bases from J, with 12 bases between. In nucleotides, the CDR3 is TGTGCCAGCAGCCAAGATCGGGGGAGCCTTGGCTACACCTTC. This codes for CASSQDRGSLGYTF.

The V and J genes are TRBV2 and TRBJ2-2, with 8 nucleotides matching TRBD1. The germline gives CDR1 SNHLY, CDR2 FYNNEI. This CDR3 region has 17 residues. Trimming cost V 2 bases and J 3 bases; bases outside gene matches: 8. This CDR3 is CASSEWAGGSDTGELFF. The CDR3 DNA is TGTGCCAGCAGTGAATGGGCAGGGGGCTCGGACACCGGGGAGCTGTTTTTT. The full variable domain, its missing parts supplied by reference TRBV2 and TRBJ2-2, is EPEVTQTPSHQVTQMGQEVILRCVPISNHLYFYWYRQILGQKVEFLVSFYNNEISEKSEIFDDQFSVERPDGSNFTLKIRSTKLEDSAMYFCASSEWAGGSDTGELFFGEGSRLTVL.

The chain couples TRBV6-5 to TRBJ1-1; possible D gene TRBD1, 5 bases. Germline CDR1 and CDR2: MNHEY and SVGAGI. The CDR3 is 14 amino acids. The V gene lost 6 bases and the J gene lost 1 base, with 12 bases spanning the gap. The CDR3 bases are TGTGCCAGCAGAAGAAACCAGGGGAACACTGAAGCTTTCTTT. It codes for CASRRNQGNTEAFF.